A single sample gave rise to the 6 T cell receptor beta chains below, sequenced in a study of blood T cell repertoires in COVID-19. Assay used: immunoSEQ multiplex PCR; TCRdb lists only in-frame clones, some missing. This table has around 190,000 clones, roughly 88% appearing once. Sequences were obtained from peripheral blood. The receptors originated from a man aged 50 or older with COVID-19, enrolled during active disease.

This rearrangement joins TRBV27 to TRBJ1-1; D is possibly TRBD1 (6 bases). Germline V CDR1 and CDR2: MNHEY, SMNVEV (reference sequence). The CDR3 sequence is 15 residues long. The ends were cut back, 1 base at V and 4 bases at J, with 13 bases in the middle. The CDR3 loop reads CASSLYGGAATEAFF. In DNA form, the CDR3 reads TGTGCCAGCAGTTTATATGGGGGGGCAGCCACTGAAGCTTTCTTT.

This chain connects TRBV5-8 to TRBJ2-7; maybe TRBD1 (6 bases). From germline, CDR1 is SGHTS and CDR2 YDEGEE. The CDR3 is made up of 16 amino acids. Trimming shortened V by 2 bases and J by 7 bases, and 22 bases separated the two germline ends. The CDR3: CASSFWPRQEKREQYF. DNA for the CDR3: TGTGCCAGCAGCTTTTGGCCGAGACAGGAAAAACGGGAGCAGTACTTC.

The chain carries TRBV6-5 and TRBJ2-7; 7 bases fit TRBD2. Germline V lookup: CDR1 MNHEY, CDR2 SVGAGI. CDR3 length: 15 residues. The J segment lost 5 bases and the V segment lost 2 bases, leaving 9 bases of the junction unmatched. CDR3 amino acids: CASSYDPRGVNEQYF. The CDR3 nucleotides are TGTGCCAGCAGTTACGACCCCCGGGGGGTGAACGAGCAGTACTTC.

The rearrangement uses TRBV10-3 and TRBJ1-2; D may be TRBD1 (6 bases). This CDR3 is built from 13 residues. Between the trimmed V and J ends, which lost 7 bases and 2 bases, there was a span of 11 bases. Germline CDR1 reads ENHRY; CDR2 reads SYGVKD. CDR3 DNA: TGTGCCATCACCCCGGACAGCAACTATGGCTACACCTTC. Translated: CAITPDSNYGYTF.

This clone was counted a few times. This chain uses TRBV4-3 with TRBJ2-3, with 11 bases identical to TRBD2. Germline V gives CDR1 LGHNA, CDR2 YSLEER. With V trimmed by 0 bases and J by 0 bases, 14 bases remained unmatched. The CDR3 sequence is 21 residues long. CDR3 sequence (DNA): TGCGCCAGCAGCCAAGAACCTCGGGTAGCGGGGGGGCTCAGGAGCACAGATACGCAGTATTTT. This sequence encodes CASSQEPRVAGGLRSTDTQYF.

The chain combines TRBV4-3 with TRBJ1-6, with TRBD1 as a possible D gene (6 bases). CDR3 size: 14 residues. Germline V gene lookup returns CDR1 LGHNA and CDR2 YSLEER. The V end was cut by 3 bases, the J end by 9 bases, with 12 bases between. CDR3 in amino acids: CASSQEIRGSPLHF. CDR3 bases: TGCGCCAGCAGCCAGGAAATCAGGGGTTCACCCCTCCACTTT.